The T cell receptor beta chain under discussion was sequenced for a study of cytomegalovirus exposure and HLA in healthy donors. Regarding the study as a whole: When analyzed later, a missense DCLRE1C variant was found to be linked to TCR beta V- and J-gene trimming. It was 150 or so TCR beta chains that were listed as cytomegalovirus-associated.

With 60 Vbeta and 13 Jbeta primers, the PCR was carried out. Assay used: immunoSEQ multiplex PCR; TCRdb lists only in-frame clones, some missing. The table includes over 85,000 clones, roughly 80% detected once. In the case of this clone: The target antigen is unknown.

J was trimmed by 6 bases and V by 3 bases; bases with no gene match: 5. The V gene's germline CDR1 is MGHDK and CDR2 SYGVNS. The CDR3 totals 14 residues. Source material: PBMCs. The sequence derives from a man aged 35 to 55 in good health and CMV-seronegative. The chain recombines TRBV25-1 with TRBJ2-5; 9 nucleotides align to TRBD2. The CDR3 sequence is CASSDAGGPKTQYF. CDR3 nucleotides: TGTGCCAGCAGTGACGCGGGGGGGCCGAAGACCCAGTACTTC.